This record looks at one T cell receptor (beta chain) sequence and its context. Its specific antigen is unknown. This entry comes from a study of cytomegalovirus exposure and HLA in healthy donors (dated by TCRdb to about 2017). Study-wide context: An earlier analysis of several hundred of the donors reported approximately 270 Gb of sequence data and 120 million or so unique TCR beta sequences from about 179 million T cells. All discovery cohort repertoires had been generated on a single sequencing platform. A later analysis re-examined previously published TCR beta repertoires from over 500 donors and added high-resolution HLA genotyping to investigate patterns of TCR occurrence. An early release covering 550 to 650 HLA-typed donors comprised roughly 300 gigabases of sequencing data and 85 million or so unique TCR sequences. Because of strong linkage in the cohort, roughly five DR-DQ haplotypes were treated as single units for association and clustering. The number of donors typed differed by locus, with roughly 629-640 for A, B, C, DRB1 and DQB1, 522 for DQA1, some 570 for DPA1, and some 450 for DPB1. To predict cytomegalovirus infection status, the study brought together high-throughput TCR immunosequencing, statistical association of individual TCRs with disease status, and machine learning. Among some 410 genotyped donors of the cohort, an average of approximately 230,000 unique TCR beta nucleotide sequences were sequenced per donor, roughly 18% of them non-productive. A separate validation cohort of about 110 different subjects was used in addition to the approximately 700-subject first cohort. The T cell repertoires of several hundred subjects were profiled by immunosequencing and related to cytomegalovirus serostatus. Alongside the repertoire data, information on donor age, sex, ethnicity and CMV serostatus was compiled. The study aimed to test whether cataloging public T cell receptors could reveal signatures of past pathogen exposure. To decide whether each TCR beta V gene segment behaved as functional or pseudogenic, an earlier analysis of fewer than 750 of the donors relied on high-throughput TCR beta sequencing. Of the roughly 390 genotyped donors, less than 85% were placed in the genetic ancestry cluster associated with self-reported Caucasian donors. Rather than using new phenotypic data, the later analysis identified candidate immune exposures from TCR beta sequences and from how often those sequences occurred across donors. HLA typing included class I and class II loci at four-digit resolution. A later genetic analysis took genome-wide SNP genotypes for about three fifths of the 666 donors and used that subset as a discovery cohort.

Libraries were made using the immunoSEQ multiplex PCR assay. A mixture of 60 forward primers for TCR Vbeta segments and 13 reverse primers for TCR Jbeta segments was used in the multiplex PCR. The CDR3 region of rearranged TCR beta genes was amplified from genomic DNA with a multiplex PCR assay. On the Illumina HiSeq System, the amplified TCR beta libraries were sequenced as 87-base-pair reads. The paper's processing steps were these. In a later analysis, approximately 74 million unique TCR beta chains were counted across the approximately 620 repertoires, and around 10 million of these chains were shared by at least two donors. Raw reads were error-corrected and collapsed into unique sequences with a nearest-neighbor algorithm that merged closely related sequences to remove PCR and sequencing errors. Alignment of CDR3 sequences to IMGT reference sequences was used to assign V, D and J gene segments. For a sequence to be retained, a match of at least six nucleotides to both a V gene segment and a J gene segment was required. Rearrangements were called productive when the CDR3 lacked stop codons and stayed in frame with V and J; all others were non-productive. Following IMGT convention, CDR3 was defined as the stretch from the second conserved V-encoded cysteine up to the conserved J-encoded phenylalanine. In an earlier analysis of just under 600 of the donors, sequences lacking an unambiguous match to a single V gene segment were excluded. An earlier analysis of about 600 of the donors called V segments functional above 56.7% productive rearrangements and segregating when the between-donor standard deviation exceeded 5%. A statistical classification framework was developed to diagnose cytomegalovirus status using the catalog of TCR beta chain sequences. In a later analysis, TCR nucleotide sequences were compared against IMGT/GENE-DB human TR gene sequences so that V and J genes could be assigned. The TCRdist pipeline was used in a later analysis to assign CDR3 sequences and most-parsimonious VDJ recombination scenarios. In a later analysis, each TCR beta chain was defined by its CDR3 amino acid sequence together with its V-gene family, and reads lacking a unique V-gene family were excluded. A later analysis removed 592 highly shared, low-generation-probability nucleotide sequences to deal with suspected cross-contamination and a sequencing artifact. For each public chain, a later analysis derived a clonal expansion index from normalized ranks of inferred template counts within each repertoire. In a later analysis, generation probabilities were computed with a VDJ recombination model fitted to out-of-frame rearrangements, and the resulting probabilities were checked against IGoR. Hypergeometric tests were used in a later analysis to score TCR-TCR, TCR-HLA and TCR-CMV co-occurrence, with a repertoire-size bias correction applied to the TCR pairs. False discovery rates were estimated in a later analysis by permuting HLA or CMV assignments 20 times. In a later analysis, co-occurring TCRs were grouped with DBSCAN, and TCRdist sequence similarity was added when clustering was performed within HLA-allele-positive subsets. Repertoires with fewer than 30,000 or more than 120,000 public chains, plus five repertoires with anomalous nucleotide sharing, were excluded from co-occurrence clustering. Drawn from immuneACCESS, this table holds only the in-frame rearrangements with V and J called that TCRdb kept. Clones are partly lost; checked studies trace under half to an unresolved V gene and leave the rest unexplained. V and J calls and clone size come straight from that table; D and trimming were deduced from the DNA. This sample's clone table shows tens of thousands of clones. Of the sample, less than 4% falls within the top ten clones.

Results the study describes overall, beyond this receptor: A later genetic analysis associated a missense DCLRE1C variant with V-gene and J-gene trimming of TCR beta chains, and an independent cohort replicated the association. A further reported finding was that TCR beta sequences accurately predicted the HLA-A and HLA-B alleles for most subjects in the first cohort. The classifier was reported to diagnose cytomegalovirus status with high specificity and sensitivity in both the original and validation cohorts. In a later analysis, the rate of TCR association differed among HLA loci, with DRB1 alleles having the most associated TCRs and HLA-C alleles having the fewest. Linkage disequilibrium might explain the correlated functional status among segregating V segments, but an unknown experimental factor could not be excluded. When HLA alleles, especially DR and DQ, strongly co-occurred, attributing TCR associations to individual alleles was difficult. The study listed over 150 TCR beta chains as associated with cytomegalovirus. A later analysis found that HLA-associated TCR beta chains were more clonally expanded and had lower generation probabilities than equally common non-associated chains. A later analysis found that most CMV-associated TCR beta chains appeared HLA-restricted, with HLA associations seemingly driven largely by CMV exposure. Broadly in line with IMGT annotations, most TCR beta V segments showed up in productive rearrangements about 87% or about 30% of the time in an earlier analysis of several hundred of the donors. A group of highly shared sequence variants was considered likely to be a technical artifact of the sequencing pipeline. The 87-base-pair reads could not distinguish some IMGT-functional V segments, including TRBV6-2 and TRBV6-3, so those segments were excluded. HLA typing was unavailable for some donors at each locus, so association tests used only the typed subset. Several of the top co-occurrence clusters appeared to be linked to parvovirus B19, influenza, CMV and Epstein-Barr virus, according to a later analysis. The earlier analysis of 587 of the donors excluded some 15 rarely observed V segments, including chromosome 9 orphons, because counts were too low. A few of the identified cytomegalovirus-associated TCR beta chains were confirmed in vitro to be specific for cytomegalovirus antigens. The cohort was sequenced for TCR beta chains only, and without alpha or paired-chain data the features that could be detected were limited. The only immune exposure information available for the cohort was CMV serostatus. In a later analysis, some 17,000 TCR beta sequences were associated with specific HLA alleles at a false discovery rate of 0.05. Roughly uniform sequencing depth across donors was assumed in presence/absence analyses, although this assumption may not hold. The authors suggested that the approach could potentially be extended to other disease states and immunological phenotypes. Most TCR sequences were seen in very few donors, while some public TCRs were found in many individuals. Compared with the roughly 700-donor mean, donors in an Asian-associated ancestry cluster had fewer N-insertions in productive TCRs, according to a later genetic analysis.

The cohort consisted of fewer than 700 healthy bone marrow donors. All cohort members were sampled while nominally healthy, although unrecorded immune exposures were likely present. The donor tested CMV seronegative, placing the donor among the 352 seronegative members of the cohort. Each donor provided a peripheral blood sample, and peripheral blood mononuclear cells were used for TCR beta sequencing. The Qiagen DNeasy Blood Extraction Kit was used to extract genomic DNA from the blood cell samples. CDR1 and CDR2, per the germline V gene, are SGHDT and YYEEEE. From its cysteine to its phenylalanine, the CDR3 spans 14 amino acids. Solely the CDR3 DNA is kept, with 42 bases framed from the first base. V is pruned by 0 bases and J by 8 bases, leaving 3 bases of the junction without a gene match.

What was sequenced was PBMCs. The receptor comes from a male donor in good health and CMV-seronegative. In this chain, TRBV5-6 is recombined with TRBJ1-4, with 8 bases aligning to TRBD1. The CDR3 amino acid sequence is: CASSLGTGREKLFF. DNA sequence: TGTGCCAGCAGCTTGGGGACAGGGAGGGAAAAACTGTTTTTT.